The rows below give T cell receptor beta chains drawn from one sample of a study of CD8 T cells in ankylosing spondylitis. TCRdb called the 5' RACE reads again in MiXCR, with one record for every CDR3 protein. The sample has some 840,000 distinct CDR3 sequences, approximately 10% seen once. The sample consisted of blood, either unsorted or a sorted T cell fraction (not recorded which). These receptors were obtained from a male donor with ankylosing spondylitis. The CDR3 runs from the conserved cysteine through the conserved F or W. D genes are given only for firm matches. Clone size appears in some rows only: once, few, many, or a class for an expanded clone.

TRBV6-6	TRBJ1-2	-	many	TGTGCCAGCATGCGGAGCACCTATGGCTACACCTTC	CASMRSTYGYTF
TRBV20-1	TRBJ2-1	-	many	TGCAGTGCTAGGACTGGCATCTCCTACAATGAGCAGTTCTTC	CSARTGISYNEQFF
TRBV5-1	TRBJ1-1	-	-	TGCGCCAGCAGGGGAGGGGGGGCGAACACTGAAGCTTTCTTT	CASRGGGANTEAFF
TRBV5-1	TRBJ2-7	TRBD1	-	TGCGCCAGCAGGTCTTCCGGGACAGGGGGCGCCGAGCAGTACTTC	CASRSSGTGGAEQYF
TRBV7-6	TRBJ1-5	-	few	TGTGCCAGCAGTTCAGGACCGTCGTATAGCAATCAGCCCCAGCATTTT	CASSSGPSYSNQPQHF
TRBV7-2	TRBJ1-2	-	few	TGTGCCAGCAGCTTAGAGGTGACTGGCTATGGCTACACCTTC	CASSLEVTGYGYTF
TRBV7-2	TRBJ2-7	-	-	TGTGCCAGCAGCTTAAAGAAAGGGGACCTGTCCTACGAGCAGTACTTC	CASSLKKGDLSYEQYF
TRBV29-1	TRBJ2-1	-	many	TGCAGCGTGTCACCCTCGGGACGGAACAATGAGCAGTTCTTC	CSVSPSGRNNEQFF
TRBV6-5	TRBJ2-5	-	many	TGTGCCAGCAGTTTCCTCGGGGTGGGAAGCGAAGAGACCCAGTACTTC	CASSFLGVGSEETQYF
TRBV6-5	TRBJ1-2	TRBD1	few	TGTGCCATTTCAAGACAGGGCCGGGGCTACACCTTC	CAISRQGRGYTF
TRBV11-2	TRBJ2-7	-	-	TGTGCCAGCAGCATACGACAGTCCGTAACCTACGAGCAGTACTTC	CASSIRQSVTYEQYF
TRBV6-1	TRBJ1-2	-	-	TGTGCCACCTCCGCCTGGGGGGAGAAGGAGGGCTACACCTTC	CATSAWGEKEGYTF
TRBV7-9	TRBJ2-2	-	-	TGTGCCAGCAGCTTATTGGGCAGCGGAAACACCGGGGAGCTGTTTTTT	CASSLLGSGNTGELFF
TRBV5-1	TRBJ2-1	-	-	TGCGCCAGCAGCGTGGGGGGCTGGAACAATGAGCAGTTCTTC	CASSVGGWNNEQFF
TRBV20-1	TRBJ2-1	TRBD2	many	TGCAGTGCTACCAGTATAGCGGGCAACATAAATGAGCAGTTCTTC	CSATSIAGNINEQFF
TRBV4-3	TRBJ1-1	TRBD1	few	TGCGCCAGCAGCCAAGACCCGATGGCATGGGACAGGGGAACTGAAGCTTTCTTT	CASSQDPMAWDRGTEAFF
TRBV29-1	TRBJ2-5	-	few	TGCAGCGTTGAAGATCCGGTTCGTCTTAAAGAGACCCAGTACTTC	CSVEDPVRLKETQYF
TRBV6-5	TRBJ1-6	TRBD1	few	TGTGCCAGCAGTTACTCGGGGCTCGACAGGGGCTATAATTCACCCCTCCACTTT	CASSYSGLDRGYNSPLHF
TRBV7-2	TRBJ2-7	TRBD2	few	TGTGCCAGCAGCTTAGCCACTAGCGCGAGCTCCTACGAGCAGTACTTC	CASSLATSASSYEQYF
TRBV10-3	TRBJ1-5	-	many	TGTGCCATCAGTGCGGACGCGCTCAATCAGCCCCAGCATTTT	CAISADALNQPQHF
TRBV21-1	TRBJ1-6	-	-	TGTGCCAGCAGCAATCGGAGACAGCTGAATTCACCCCTCCACTTT	CASSNRRQLNSPLHF
TRBV5-6	TRBJ1-4	-	few	TGTGCCAGCAGCTTTGCGTCAGGGGTTACGAGCGAAAAACTGTTTTTT	CASSFASGVTSEKLFF
TRBV7-2	TRBJ2-7	-	many	TGTGCCAGCAGCTTAGTTCATGGGCCCTACGAGCAGTACTTC	CASSLVHGPYEQYF
TRBV20-1	TRBJ1-1	-	few	TGCAGTGCTAGTCAGTACGGTAACACTGAAGCTTTCTTT	CSASQYGNTEAFF
TRBV29-1	TRBJ2-7	TRBD1	-	TGCAGCGTCATCGGACAGGGAACCGAGCAGTACTTC	CSVIGQGTEQYF
TRBV10-3	TRBJ1-1	-	-	TGTGCCCTATCTGGGGGCTGGGACACTGAAGCTTTCTTT	CALSGGWDTEAFF
TRBV5-6	TRBJ1-6	-	-	TGTGCCAGCAGCTTGAACTTTCGGCAAAATTCACCCCTCCACTTT	CASSLNFRQNSPLHF
TRBV7-2	TRBJ1-2	TRBD1	-	TGTGCCAGCAGCACACAACAGGGGACGATTAGAGGCTACACCTTC	CASSTQQGTIRGYTF
TRBV6-5	TRBJ2-6	-	-	TGTGCCAGCAGTTACAGGCTGGCAGGCCACTCTGGGGCCAACGTCCTGACTTTC	CASSYRLAGHSGANVLTF
TRBV20-1	TRBJ1-6	-	many	TGCAGTGCTAGAATGACAGGCGTACTTAATTCACCCCTCCACTTT	CSARMTGVLNSPLHF
TRBV6-1	TRBJ1-2	TRBD1	-	TGTGCCAGCAGTCGCCGGGACAGGGCTTACTATGGCTACACCTTC	CASSRRDRAYYGYTF
TRBV3-1	TRBJ2-1	TRBD2	-	TGTGCCAGCAGCCCCCGGACTAGTGGCCACAATGAGCAGTTCTTC	CASSPRTSGHNEQFF
TRBV6-5	TRBJ2-4	-	many	TGTGCCAGCAGTTACCGGCCGGGAAACATTCAGTACTTC	CASSYRPGNIQYF
TRBV6-2/TRBV6-3	TRBJ2-1	-	-	TGTGCCAGCAGTTACTCGGAGTACAATGAGCAGTTCTTC	CASSYSEYNEQFF
TRBV3-1	TRBJ2-7	-	few	TGTGCCAGCAGCCAAGCTCGGGGGCACGAGCAGTACTTC	CASSQARGHEQYF
TRBV12-3/TRBV12-4	TRBJ2-2	-	-	TGTGCCAGCACCCCGAGAGGGGGTGCCAACACCGGGGAGCTGTTTTTT	CASTPRGGANTGELFF
TRBV29-1	TRBJ2-2	TRBD1	many	TGCAGCGCAGGACAGGCCGGGGAGCTGTTTTTT	CSAGQAGELFF
TRBV20-1	TRBJ2-3	-	few	TGCAGTGCTAGAAGGGGGGGGAAGGATACGCAGTATTTT	CSARRGGKDTQYF
TRBV27	TRBJ2-6	TRBD1	few	TGTGCCAGCAGACAGGACAGGGGAACTCTCTCTGGGGCCAACGTCCTGACTTTC	CASRQDRGTLSGANVLTF
TRBV29-1	TRBJ2-5	TRBD1	-	TGCAGCGTTGGGGGGACAGTTCAAGAGACCCAGTACTTC	CSVGGTVQETQYF
TRBV18	TRBJ2-7	TRBD1	many	TGTGCCAGCTCACCCGGGACAGGGGACTACGAGCAGTACTTC	CASSPGTGDYEQYF
TRBV29-1	TRBJ2-5	-	many	TGCAGCGTTGGACGGGGGCTAGAGACCCAGTACTTC	CSVGRGLETQYF
TRBV7-9	TRBJ2-3	-	many	TGTGCCAGCAGCTTGACAGTTTGGGGCACAGATACGCAGTATTTT	CASSLTVWGTDTQYF
TRBV20-1	TRBJ1-1	TRBD1	-	TGCAGGGGGACAGGGGGCACTGAAGCTTTCTTT	CRGTGGTEAFF
TRBV4-3	TRBJ2-5	-	-	TGCGCCAGCAGCCCCAACGCAGGGGTGCGGGGAGAGACCCAGTACTTC	CASSPNAGVRGETQYF
TRBV5-5	TRBJ2-1	-	-	TGTGCCAGCAGCCCCCGAGGTTATTTCTACAATGAGCAGTTCTTC	CASSPRGYFYNEQFF
TRBV12-3/TRBV12-4	TRBJ2-7	-	many	TGTGCCAGCAGTCCCCAGGCAGACTACGAGCAGTACTTC	CASSPQADYEQYF
TRBV20-1	TRBJ2-7	TRBD2	many	TGCAGTGCTACGACTAGCGGGGGTGCTTGGAACGAGCAGTACTTC	CSATTSGGAWNEQYF